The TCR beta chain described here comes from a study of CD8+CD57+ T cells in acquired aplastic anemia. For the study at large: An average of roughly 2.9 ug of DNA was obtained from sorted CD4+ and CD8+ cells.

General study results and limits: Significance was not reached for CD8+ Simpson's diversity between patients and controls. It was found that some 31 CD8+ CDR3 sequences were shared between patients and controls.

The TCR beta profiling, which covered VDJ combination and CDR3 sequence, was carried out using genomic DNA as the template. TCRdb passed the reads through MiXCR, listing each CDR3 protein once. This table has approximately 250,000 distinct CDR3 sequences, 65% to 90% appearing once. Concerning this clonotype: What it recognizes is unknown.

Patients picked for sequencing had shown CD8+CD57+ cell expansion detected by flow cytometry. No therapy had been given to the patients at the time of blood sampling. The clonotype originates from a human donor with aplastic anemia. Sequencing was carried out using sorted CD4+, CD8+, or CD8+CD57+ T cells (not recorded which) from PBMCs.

Written as DNA, the CDR3 is TGTGCCACCAGCGGCCGGGGCGGAGCCGATACGCAGTATTTT. It yields the protein CATSGRGGADTQYF. J is TRBJ2-3 and V is TRBV15; D is tentatively TRBD1 or TRBD2 (5 bases each). V was trimmed by 5 bases and J by 6 bases, leaving 15 bases between them. The germline V gene has CDR1 LNHNV and CDR2 YYDKDF (reference sequence). The CDR3 contains 14 residues. The entire variable domain, with the rest obtained from reference TRBV15 and TRBJ2-3, is as follows: DAMVIQNPRYQVTQFGKPVTLSCSQTLNHNVMYWYQQKSSQAPKLLFHYYDKDFNNEADTPDNFQSRRPNTSFCFLDIRSPGLGDTAMYLCATSGRGGADTQYFGPGTRLTVL.